The 30 T cell receptor beta chains reported below all come from one sample, sequenced in a study of CD8 T cells in Susac syndrome. The RNA input was about 0.5 to 1 ug, and it was reverse transcribed with random hexamers. TCRdb re-derived calls from the immunoSEQ multiplex PCR reads in MiXCR, one entry per CDR3 protein. The repertoire has a few hundred thousand distinct CDR3 sequences, about 90% of them found once; the top ten carry less than 0.08%. Sequenced input: CD4+ T cells from PBMCs. All receptors derive from a human donor with multiple sclerosis.

This clonotype was counted a single time. V and J are TRBV5-4 and TRBJ2-3; 10 positions match TRBD2. This CDR3 is 16 amino acids long. V lost 0 bases and J lost 3; bases outside the gene matches: 4. Germline V gene sequence: CDR1 SGHNT, CDR2 YYREEE (reference sequence). The CDR3 protein is CASSLGLAGETDTQYF. In nucleotides, the CDR3 is TGTGCCAGCAGCTTGGGGCTAGCGGGGGAAACAGATACGCAGTATTTT.

The V call is TRBV4-1, the J call TRBJ2-5; 12 positions agree with TRBD2. The trim removed 1 base at V and 8 bases at J, leaving 2 bases unmatched. The CDR3 is made up of 14 amino acids. Germline-derived CDR1 and CDR2 are MGHRA and YSYEKL. CDR3 loop: CASSQVLAGGTQYF. CDR3 DNA: TGCGCCAGCAGCCAAGTACTAGCGGGAGGCACCCAGTACTTC.

V usage is TRBV6-1 and J usage is TRBJ2-1; 10 nucleotides match TRBD2. The germline V gene has CDR1 MNHNS and CDR2 SASEGT. The CDR3 loop spans 15 amino acids. With 2 bases clipped from V and 8 bases from J, the junction kept 6 bases outside the gene matches. The DNA of the CDR3 is TGTGCCAGCAGTGAACTAGCGGGGGCTAAGGATGAGCAGTTCTTC. This sequence encodes CASSELAGAKDEQFF.

The V and J genes are TRBV20-1 and TRBJ1-2; D remains ambiguous. The CDR3 totals 13 residues. V was clipped by 3 bases and J by 1 base, with 9 bases between them. The germline V gene has CDR1 DFQATT and CDR2 SNEGSKA (reference sequence). In DNA, the CDR3 is TGCAGTGCTAGCCCGGATCTTAACTATGGCTACACCTTC. It is translated as CSASPDLNYGYTF.

The chain couples TRBV7-9 to TRBJ1-1; 7 nucleotides line up with TRBD1. Per the germline V gene, CDR1 is SEHNR and CDR2 is FQNEAQ (reference sequence). Trimming at V came to 5 bases and at J to 5 bases, leaving 8 bases not matched to a gene. The CDR3 extends over 14 amino acids. Here the CDR3 DNA reads TGTGCCAGCAGCAAAAGGGGGCAGGGGACTGAAGCTTTCTTT. Protein product: CASSKRGQGTEAFF.

This sequence joins TRBV5-1 and TRBJ1-2; D gene unclear. The V gene lost 6 bases and the J gene lost 6 bases, with 15 bases spanning the gap. The CDR3 is 13 amino acids. Germline V gene data show CDR1 as SGHRS and CDR2 as YFSETQ. The CDR3 reads CASNPTDGNGYTF. The CDR3 DNA follows: TGCGCCAGCAACCCTACGGACGGAAATGGCTACACCTTC.

J is TRBJ1-2 and V is TRBV12-3 or TRBV12-4; D is unresolved. This CDR3 spans 13 amino acids. V gave up 1 base and J gave up 3 bases, with 6 bases separating them. The CDR3 bases are TGTGCCAGCAGTTTAGGGGGTCACTATGGCTACACCTTC. It codes for CASSLGGHYGYTF.

CDR3 protein: CSVPGQNQETQYF. The CDR3 coding sequence is TGCAGCGTCCCTGGACAGAATCAAGAGACCCAGTACTTC. This rearrangement joins TRBV29-1 to TRBJ2-5; possibly TRBD1 for D (6 bases). V dropped 6 bases and J dropped 2 bases, with 13 bases sitting between them. Per the germline V gene, CDR1 is SQVTM and CDR2 is ANQGSEA. There are 13 residues in the CDR3.

The J gene is TRBJ1-1, the V gene TRBV5-1, with TRBD1 as a possible D gene (5 bases). The germline gives CDR1 SGHRS, CDR2 YFSETQ. V was shortened by 0 bases and J by 11 bases, with 17 bases between the two germline ends. The length of the CDR3 is 14 residues. CDR3 sequence reads: CASSLGAGPPLAFF. The CDR3 bases are TGCGCCAGCAGCTTGGGGGCAGGGCCCCCCCTGGCTTTCTTT.

The CDR3 bases are TGTGCCAGTAGTATAGGTCCGAACACCGGGGAGCTGTTTTTT. Its translation: CASSIGPNTGELFF. The chain combines TRBV19 with TRBJ2-2, with no clear D. V was cut by 1 base and J by 0 bases, with 3 bases left in between. This CDR3 comprises 14 residues. The germline V gene has CDR1 LNHDA and CDR2 SQIVND (reference sequence).

This clonotype was recorded only once. V and J are TRBV25-1 and TRBJ1-4; D gene unclear. Germline V gene data show CDR1 as MGHDK and CDR2 as SYGVNS. CDR3 length: 15 residues. Trimming took 3 bases from V and 6 from J, leaving 14 bases between them. The CDR3, as DNA: TGTGCCAGCAGTGACACCGGAACAGAGTATGAAAAACTGTTTTTT. Translated, it gives CASSDTGTEYEKLFF.

The chain has TRBV7-2 and TRBJ2-7; D may match TRBD1 or TRBD2 (5 bases each). From germline, CDR1 is SGHTA and CDR2 FQGNSA. This CDR3 region has 15 residues. The germline V and J ends were trimmed by 5 bases and 3 bases, with 17 bases remaining between them. In nucleotides, the CDR3 is TGTGCCAGCAGCCCCCGGGCCGGGACCTACTACGAGCAGTACTTC. Residues: CASSPRAGTYYEQYF.

Only a few counts were recorded for this clonotype. The chain recombines TRBV19 with TRBJ2-6; D gene ambiguous. CDR1 LNHDA and CDR2 SQIVND come from the germline V gene (reference sequence). V was cut by 8 bases and J by 0 bases, with 2 bases left in between. The CDR3 runs 12 residues. The DNA for the CDR3 is TGTGCCAGTTCCTCTGGGGCCAACGTCCTGACTTTC. Its translation is CASSSGANVLTF.

The chain employs TRBV29-1 and TRBJ2-3; D is uncertain. V was shortened by 4 bases and J by 2 bases, with 4 bases between the two germline ends. The CDR3 has 11 amino acids. Germline V gene sequence: CDR1 SQVTM, CDR2 ANQGSEA. The CDR3 sequence: CSVAPTDTQYF. The CDR3 coding sequence is TGCAGCGTTGCGCCCACAGATACGCAGTATTTT.

The chain couples TRBV30 to TRBJ2-6; D may be TRBD2 (6 bases). From germline, CDR1 is GTSNPN and CDR2 SVGIG (reference sequence). The ends were cut back, 3 bases at V and 4 bases at J, with 10 bases in the middle. The CDR3 has 14 residues. The CDR3 sequence: CAWSNGRGANVLTF. The CDR3 DNA follows: TGTGCCTGGAGCAACGGGAGAGGGGCCAACGTCCTGACTTTC. The full variable domain, with the rest looked up from reference TRBV30 and TRBJ2-6, is SQTIHQWPATLVQPVGSPLSLECTVEGTSNPNLYWYRQAAGRGLQLLFYSVGIGQISSEVPQNLSASRPQDRQFILSSKKLLLSDSGFYLCAWSNGRGANVLTFGAGSRLTVL.

This clonotype was detected only once. The gene calls are TRBV30 and TRBJ2-1; 12 bases are shared with TRBD2. Germline values: CDR1 GTSNPN, CDR2 SVGIG (reference sequence). The CDR3 totals 14 residues. V trimming: 5 bases; J trimming: 8 bases; junction bases outside the gene matches: 7. CDR3 region: CAWATSGSSDEQFF. In DNA, the CDR3 is TGTGCCTGGGCGACTAGCGGGAGCAGTGATGAGCAGTTCTTC. Filled out from reference TRBV30 and TRBJ2-1, the complete variable domain reads SQTIHQWPATLVQPVGSPLSLECTVEGTSNPNLYWYRQAAGRGLQLLFYSVGIGQISSEVPQNLSASRPQDRQFILSSKKLLLSDSGFYLCAWATSGSSDEQFFGPGTRLTVL.

The chain has TRBV3-1 and TRBJ2-5, with a tentative D call TRBD2 (6 bases). The germline V gene encodes CDR1 LGHDT and CDR2 YNNKEL (reference sequence). The CDR3 extends over 13 amino acids. V was pared by 4 bases and J by 4 bases, with 10 bases between. In nucleotides, the CDR3 is TGTGCCAGCAGCCGACTAGTGGTAGAGACCCAGTACTTC. It translates to CASSRLVVETQYF.

The genes are TRBV4-3 and TRBJ2-2, with D possibly being TRBD2 (5 bases). With 0 bases removed from V and 5 bases from J, the gap between germline ends came to 13 bases. The CDR3 is 16 amino acids. Germline loops: CDR1 LGHNA, CDR2 YSLEER. This chain's CDR3 is CASSQEGGPWTGELFF. The CDR3 DNA reads as TGCGCCAGCAGCCAAGAGGGCGGGCCTTGGACCGGGGAGCTGTTTTTT.

This clonotype occurred a few times. The chain joins TRBV18 to TRBJ1-2, with a tentative D call TRBD1 (5 bases). The V end lost 3 bases, the J end lost 6 bases, and 11 bases lay between the germline ends. The CDR3 extends over 13 amino acids. The germline V gene has CDR1 KGHSH and CDR2 LQKENI. The CDR3 DNA reads TGTGCCAGCTCACCCCGGCAGGGAGATGGCTACACCTTC. It translates to CASSPRQGDGYTF.

V and J are TRBV5-6 and TRBJ1-2; possible D gene TRBD1, 5 bases. V dropped 3 bases and J dropped 4 bases, with 19 bases sitting between them. This CDR3 has 16 amino acids. Germline lookup yields CDR1 SGHDT and CDR2 YYEEEE. Here the CDR3 DNA reads TGTGCCAGCAGCTCCTCCAGGGTCCGAAATATCTATGGCTACACCTTC. This translates into CASSSSRVRNIYGYTF.

The V call is TRBV14, the J call TRBJ2-1; maybe TRBD2 (5 bases). The CDR3 runs 14 residues. CDR1 and CDR2 (germline): SGHDN, FVKESK. V lost 4 bases, J lost 4 bases, and 11 bases lay in between. DNA of the CDR3: TGTGCCAGCAGCCCCGGGATTTCTTACAATGAGCAGTTCTTC. Amino acids: CASSPGISYNEQFF.

V is TRBV19 and J is TRBJ1-1; unclear D gene. The length of the CDR3 is 13 residues. V was clipped by 8 bases and J by 3 bases, with 13 bases between them. Germline assignment: CDR1 LNHDA and CDR2 SQIVND (reference sequence). The CDR3: CASGEGSYTEAFF. The CDR3 nucleotides are TGTGCCAGTGGCGAGGGCTCTTACACTGAAGCTTTCTTT.

The V and J genes are TRBV7-8 and TRBJ2-2, with TRBD1 matching over 8 bases. Trimming took 5 bases from V and 7 from J; bases not matched to a gene: 9. The CDR3 runs 15 residues. Germline-derived CDR1 and CDR2 are SGHVS and FQNEAQ. CDR3 amino acids: CASSPRGREDGELFF. DNA for the CDR3: TGTGCCAGCAGCCCCAGGGGGCGCGAGGACGGGGAGCTGTTTTTT.

V is TRBV20-1 and J is TRBJ2-1; maybe TRBD2 (5 bases). V lost 6 bases and J 10 bases, leaving 16 bases between the germline ends. Looked up from germline, CDR1 is DFQATT and CDR2 is SNEGSKA (reference sequence). The CDR3 loop spans 12 amino acids. CDR3 residues: CSAQRSGIEQFF. The CDR3, as DNA: TGCAGTGCACAGCGGTCGGGGATAGAGCAGTTCTTC.

The chain links TRBV9 to TRBJ2-6; D not resolved. Germline assignment: CDR1 SGDLS and CDR2 YYNGEE. The CDR3 totals 11 residues. The ends were cut back, 4 bases at V and 8 bases at J, with 4 bases in the middle. The CDR3, as DNA: TGTGCCAGCAGCCACACCAACGTCCTGACTTTC. Its protein is CASSHTNVLTF.

The rearrangement links TRBV6-2 or TRBV6-3 to TRBJ2-1; 10 bases fit TRBD2. J lost 7 bases, V lost 10 bases, and 10 bases had no gene match. The CDR3 loop spans 14 amino acids. The germline V gene has CDR1 MNHEY and CDR2 SVGEGT. CDR3 region: CAIQRASGRNEQFF. Written as DNA, the CDR3 is TGTGCCATCCAGAGGGCTAGCGGGAGAAATGAGCAGTTCTTC.

This rearrangement joins TRBV20-1 to TRBJ2-5; weak D call: TRBD2 (5 bases). Germline V gene sequence: CDR1 DFQATT, CDR2 SNEGSKA (reference sequence). The CDR3 spans 16 residues. V gave up 0 bases and J gave up 2 bases, with 16 bases separating them. The CDR3 DNA reads as TGCAGTGCTAGAGATTTTAGAGAGGGCTTACAAGAGACCCAGTACTTC. As protein: CSARDFREGLQETQYF.

The chain recombines TRBV2 with TRBJ1-2, with 7 bases that match TRBD1. The trim removed 6 bases at V and 3 bases at J, leaving 7 bases unmatched. The CDR3 has 14 amino acids. Germline V gene lookup returns CDR1 SNHLY and CDR2 FYNNEI. The CDR3 DNA reads TGTGCCAGCAGCGCCGCGACAGGGTACTATGGCTACACCTTC. Translating gives CASSAATGYYGYTF.

The chain combines TRBV10-2 with TRBJ2-5; 9 bases align to TRBD1. Germline trimming cut 3 bases from V and 7 bases from J; bases unmatched to any gene: 3. The CDR3 extends over 13 amino acids. Germline V gene lookup returns CDR1 WSHSY and CDR2 SAAADI. The DNA of the CDR3 is TGCGCCAGCAGTGACCCGGGACAGGGGACCCAGTACTTC. Protein product: CASSDPGQGTQYF.

The V call is TRBV12-3 or TRBV12-4, the J call TRBJ1-6; 7 nucleotides agree with TRBD1. Trimming removed 1 base from V and 6 bases from J; junction bases left unmatched: 0. The CDR3 is 14 residues long. CDR3 loop: CASSLGDSNSPLHF. CDR3 nucleotides: TGTGCCAGCAGTTTAGGGGACAGTAATTCACCCCTCCACTTT.